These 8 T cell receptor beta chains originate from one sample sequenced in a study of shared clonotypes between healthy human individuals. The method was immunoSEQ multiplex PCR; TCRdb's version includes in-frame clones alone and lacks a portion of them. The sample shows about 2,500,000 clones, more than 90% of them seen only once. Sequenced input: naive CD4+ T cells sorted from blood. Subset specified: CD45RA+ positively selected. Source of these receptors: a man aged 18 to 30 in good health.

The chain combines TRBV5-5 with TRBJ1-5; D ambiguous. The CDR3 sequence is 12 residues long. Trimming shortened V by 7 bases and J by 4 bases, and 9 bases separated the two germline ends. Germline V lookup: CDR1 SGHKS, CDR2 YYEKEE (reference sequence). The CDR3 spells CASGRLNQPQHF. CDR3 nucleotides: TGTGCCAGCGGGCGGCTTAATCAGCCCCAGCATTTT. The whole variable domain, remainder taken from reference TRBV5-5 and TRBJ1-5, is DAGVTQSPTHLIKTRGQQVTLRCSPISGHKSVSWYQQVLGQGPQFIFQYYEKEERGRGNFPDRFSARQFPNYSSELNVNALLLGDSALYLCASGRLNQPQHFGDGTRLSIL.

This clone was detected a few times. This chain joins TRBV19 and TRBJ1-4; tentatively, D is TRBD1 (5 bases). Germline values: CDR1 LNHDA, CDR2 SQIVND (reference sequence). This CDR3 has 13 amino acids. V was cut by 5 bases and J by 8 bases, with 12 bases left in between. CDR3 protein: CASSDTGWEKLFF. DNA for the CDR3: TGTGCCAGTAGTGATACAGGTTGGGAAAAACTGTTTTTT. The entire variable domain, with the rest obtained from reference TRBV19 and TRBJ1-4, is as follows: DGGITQSPKYLFRKEGQNVTLSCEQNLNHDAMYWYRQDPGQGLRLIYYSQIVNDFQKGDIAEGYSVSREKKESFPLTVTSAQKNPTAFYLCASSDTGWEKLFFGSGTQLSVL.

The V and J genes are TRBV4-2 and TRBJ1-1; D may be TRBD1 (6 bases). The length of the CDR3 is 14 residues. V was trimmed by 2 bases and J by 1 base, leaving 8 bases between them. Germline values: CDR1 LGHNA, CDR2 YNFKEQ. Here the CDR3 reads CASSQQQGNTEAFF. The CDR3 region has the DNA TGTGCCAGCAGCCAACAACAGGGGAACACTGAAGCTTTCTTT.

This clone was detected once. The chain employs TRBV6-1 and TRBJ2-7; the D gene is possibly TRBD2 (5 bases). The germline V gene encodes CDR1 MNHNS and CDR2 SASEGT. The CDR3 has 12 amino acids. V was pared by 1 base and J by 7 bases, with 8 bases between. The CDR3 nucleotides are TGTGCCAGCAGTGAAGGAAGGGAGGAGCAGTACTTC. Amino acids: CASSEGREEQYF.

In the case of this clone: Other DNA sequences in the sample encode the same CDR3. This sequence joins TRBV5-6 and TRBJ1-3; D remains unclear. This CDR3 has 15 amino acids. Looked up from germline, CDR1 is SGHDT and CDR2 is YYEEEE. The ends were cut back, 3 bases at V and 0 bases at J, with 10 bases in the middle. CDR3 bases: TGTGCCAGCAGCTCCCGGGGTTCCTCTGGAAACACCATATATTTT. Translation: CASSSRGSSGNTIYF.

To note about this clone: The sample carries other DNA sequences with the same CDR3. This CDR3 is CASSLSTNEKLFF. The CDR3 DNA is TGTGCCAGCAGTTTATCAACTAATGAAAAACTGTTTTTT. The J gene is TRBJ1-4, the V gene TRBV27, with D hard to call. This CDR3 has 13 residues. V was cut by 0 bases and J by 1 base, with 0 bases left in between. Per germline, CDR1 MNHEY and CDR2 SMNVEV (reference sequence).

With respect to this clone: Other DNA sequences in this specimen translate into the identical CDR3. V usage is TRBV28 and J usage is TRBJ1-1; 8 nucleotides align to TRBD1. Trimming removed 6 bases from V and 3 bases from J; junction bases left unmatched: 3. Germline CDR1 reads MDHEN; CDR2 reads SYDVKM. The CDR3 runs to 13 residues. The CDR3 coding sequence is TGTGCCAGCAGAGGACAGGGTGACACTGAAGCTTTCTTT. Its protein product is CASRGQGDTEAFF.

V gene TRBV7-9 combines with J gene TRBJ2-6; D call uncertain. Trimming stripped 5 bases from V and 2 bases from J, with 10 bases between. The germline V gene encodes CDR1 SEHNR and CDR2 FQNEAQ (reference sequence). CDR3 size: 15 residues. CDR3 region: CASSPEAAGANVLTF. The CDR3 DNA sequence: TGTGCCAGCAGCCCCGAGGCTGCTGGGGCCAACGTCCTGACTTTC.